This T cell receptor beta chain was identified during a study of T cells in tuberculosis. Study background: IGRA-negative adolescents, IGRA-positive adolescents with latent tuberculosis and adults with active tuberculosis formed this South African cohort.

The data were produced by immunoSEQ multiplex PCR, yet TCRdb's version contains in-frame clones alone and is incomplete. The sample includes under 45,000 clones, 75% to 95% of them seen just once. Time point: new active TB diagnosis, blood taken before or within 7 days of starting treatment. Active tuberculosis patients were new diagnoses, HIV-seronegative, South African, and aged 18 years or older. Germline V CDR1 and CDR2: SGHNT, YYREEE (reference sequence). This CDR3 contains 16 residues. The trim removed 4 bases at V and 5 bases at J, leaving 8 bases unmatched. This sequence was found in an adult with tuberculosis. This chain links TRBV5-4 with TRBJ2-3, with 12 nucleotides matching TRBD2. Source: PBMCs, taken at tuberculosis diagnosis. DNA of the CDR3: TGTGCCAGCAGCGCGCCTAGCGGGGGGGCCGGAGATACGCAGTATTTT. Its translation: CASSAPSGGAGDTQYF. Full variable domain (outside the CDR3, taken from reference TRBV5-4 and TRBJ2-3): ETGVTQSPTHLIKTRGQQVTLRCSSQSGHNTVSWYQQALGQGPQFIFQYYREEENGRGNFPPRFSGLQFPNYSSELNVNALELDDSALYLCASSAPSGGAGDTQYFGPGTRLTVL.